The rows below give T cell receptor beta chains drawn from one sample of a study of OX40 agonist ivuxolimab in advanced cancers. The assay was immunoSEQ multiplex PCR, and TCRdb's table has in-frame clones only and misses some. The table has some 98,000 clones, over 75% seen once; the top ten hold around 0.3%. The sequenced sample was CD4+ or CD8+ T cells sorted from blood, obtained in a trial of the OX40 agonist ivuxolimab. Receptor source: an adult with an advanced solid tumor such as melanoma, head and neck, liver or kidney cancer. Each CDR3 is given with its conserved first and last residue.

TRBV5-8,CASSFRQIQGTQYF
TRBV5-1,CASTAGVIQYF
TRBV7-3,CASSPLGDSRETQYF
TRBV5-6,CASSLVWAGPGGNEKLFF
TRBV7-2,CASSPGTRNQETQYF
TRBV2,CASSLPMGLLNTEAFF
TRBV6-1,CASSEFGGGPADTQYF
TRBV28,CASKGTGAGNTIYF
TRBV2,CASRRGTSGGTDTQYF
TRBV27,CASSSGTVNYGYTF
TRBV4-1,CASSHPGPRRNYGYTF
TRBV18,CASSPPTGYPLYEQYF
TRBV6-5,CASSYGGSGNQPQHF
TRBV6-1,CASSARQHRGLNTEAFF
TRBV4-1,CASSQEKAGGFGNTIYF
TRBV5-8,CASSFPGGGQPQHF
TRBV6-1,CASSESTRRAGAVRETQYF
TRBV6-1,CASKGAGEKLFF
TRBV5-6,CASSADGGRSNQPQHF
TRBV2,CASQKGQGMNTEAFF
TRBV6-6,CASSYSPASYGYTF
TRBV25-1,CASSELGFGGGPLNEQFF
TRBV5-8,CASSLRDQPQHF
TRBV7-3,CASSLGRGLPQHF
TRBV6-5,CASRDRVGEQYF
TRBV5-1,CASRGETEAFF
TRBV19,CASTGTVGGGYTF
TRBV2,CASSRDREDYGYTF
TRBV6-5,CASSYSRGGRNSPLHF
TRBV30,CAWITTGTGVYGYTF
TRBV5-4,CASSLGERDQPQHF
TRBV29-1,CSVGLAGGQETQYF
TRBV6-1,CASSDRTGPSSIEAFF
TRBV5-4,CASSTRTGSGNTIYF
TRBV7-9,CASSPNRGGRDIQYF
TRBV5-1,CASSLQSGAGGYGYTF
TRBV5-1,CASSLEVRGAGANVLTF
TRBV9,CASSVEMRETEAFF
TRBV27,CASSLWGTWGPGELFF
TRBV4-1,CASSQRGRGGINEQYF
TRBV30,CAWSGRWNTEAFF
TRBV5-1,CASSFEAGTDTQYF
TRBV11-1,CASSLEGVAEKVQTQYF
TRBV2,CASSVSGGTQETQYF
TRBV4-1,CASSQVRVTAVGGYTF
TRBV5-4,CASFRQGRNYEQYF
TRBV7-9,CASSAGRGAYEQYF